The clone carrying this TCR beta chain was counted once. Its antigen is unidentified. PCR amplification relied on 60 Vbeta primers (plus 13 Jbeta primers). Generated by immunoSEQ multiplex PCR, the TCRdb table keeps only in-frame clones and is missing some. This sample has 40,000 or so clones, with approximately 79% found just once. This entry is derived from a study of cytomegalovirus exposure and HLA in healthy donors. Study findings and constraints: The records held CMV serostatus as the only immune exposure information. It was 150 to 200 TCR beta chains that were listed as cytomegalovirus-associated. In a later analysis, V- and J-gene trimming of beta chains associated with a DCLRE1C missense variant, replicated independently.

Unrecorded immune exposure was likely among donors, who were nominally healthy when sampled. The CDR3 is 12 residues long. The germline V and J ends were trimmed by 9 bases and 3 bases, with 12 bases remaining between them. Germline V CDR1 and CDR2: SNHLY, FYNNEI. This clonotype was obtained from a woman in her twenties or thirties in good health and CMV-seropositive. The sample consisted of PBMCs. This rearrangement joins TRBV2 to TRBJ2-7, with D maybe TRBD1 (6 bases). The CDR3: CASARGNYEQYF. CDR3 DNA: TGTGCCAGTGCCAGGGGAAACTACGAGCAGTACTTC.